This passage covers 32 T cell receptor beta chains from one sample sequenced in a study of blood T cell repertoires in COVID-19. Repertoires were generated with immunoSEQ multiplex PCR, while TCRdb's copy carries only in-frame clones and drops some. The sample records just under 150,000 clones, over 85% being singletons. The sequenced material came from peripheral blood. The receptors derive from a human donor in a cohort sampled during active COVID-19.

The chain recombines TRBV13 with TRBJ2-7, with D unclear. This CDR3 comprises 13 residues. V lost 5 bases and J lost 4, with 12 bases in between. Germline V lookup: CDR1 PRHDT, CDR2 FYEKMQ (reference sequence). The CDR3 coding sequence is TGTGCCAGCAGCCCAGGCAGGCAATACGAGCAGTACTTC. It is translated as CASSPGRQYEQYF.

The J gene is TRBJ2-7, the V gene TRBV7-2, with TRBD1 identical over 7 bases. J lost 4 bases, V lost 5 bases, and 2 bases had no gene match. There are 12 residues in the CDR3. Germline lookup yields CDR1 SGHTA and CDR2 FQGNSA. In DNA, the CDR3 is TGTGCCAGCAGCGGGGACAGTTACGAGCAGTACTTC. This translates into CASSGDSYEQYF.

This sequence joins TRBV5-1 and TRBJ2-5; 8 nucleotides match TRBD2. Germline CDR1 and CDR2: SGHRS and YFSETQ. With 4 bases clipped from V and 1 base from J, the junction kept 6 bases outside the gene matches. This CDR3 contains 15 residues. The CDR3 nucleotides are TGCGCCAGCAGCCCCCGGGGGGGGATCCAAGAGACCCAGTACTTC. It codes for CASSPRGGIQETQYF. Supplemented by reference TRBV5-1 and TRBJ2-5, the full variable domain reads KAGVTQTPRYLIKTRGQQVTLSCSPISGHRSVSWYQQTPGQGLQFLFEYFSETQRNKGNFPGRFSGRQFSNSRSEMNVSTLELGDSALYLCASSPRGGIQETQYFGPGTRLLVL.

The chain couples TRBV18 to TRBJ2-7; 9 bases are shared with TRBD1. The germline V gene encodes CDR1 KGHSH and CDR2 LQKENI. The CDR3 totals 15 residues. With V trimmed by 6 bases and J by 4 bases, 10 bases remained unmatched. CDR3 DNA sequence: TGTGCCAGCTCCCAAGGAAGGGGACAGGGATACGAGCAGTACTTC. The encoded protein is CASSQGRGQGYEQYF.

The chain couples TRBV5-1 to TRBJ2-5; a weak D match, TRBD1 (5 bases). The CDR3 consists of 16 residues. V was cut by 2 bases and J by 1 base, with 15 bases left in between. Germline CDR1 and CDR2: SGHRS and YFSETQ. For the CDR3, the DNA is TGCGCCAGCAGCTTAGGTACAAGGGGCCTCCAAGAGACCCAGTACTTC. Its translation: CASSLGTRGLQETQYF.

This clone was seen once. The chain is built from TRBV12-3 or TRBV12-4 and TRBJ1-2; no firm D call. The CDR3 contains 13 residues. V was pared by 2 bases and J by 2 bases, with 6 bases between. The CDR3 spells CASSLRVNYGYTF. The CDR3 bases are TGTGCCAGCAGTTTACGGGTGAACTATGGCTACACCTTC.

This chain links TRBV2 with TRBJ1-1, with 11 bases matching TRBD1. The V and J ends lost 7 bases and 8 bases, in that order; junction bases with no gene match: 6. Germline V CDR1 and CDR2: SNHLY, FYNNEI. CDR3 length: 13 amino acids. The CDR3: CASNRDRGIEAFF. For the CDR3, the DNA is TGTGCCAGCAATCGGGACAGGGGGATCGAAGCTTTCTTT.

The rearrangement joins TRBV29-1 to TRBJ2-5, with D possibly TRBD1 on 6 matching bases. The length of the CDR3 is 12 residues. The germline V and J ends were trimmed by 8 bases and 3 bases, with 13 bases remaining between them. Germline assignment: CDR1 SQVTM and CDR2 ANQGSEA. For the CDR3, the DNA is TGCAGCTTTCACAGGGTGGAAGAGACCCAGTACTTC. This sequence encodes CSFHRVEETQYF.

This chain connects TRBV6-5 to TRBJ2-3; weak D call: TRBD2 (6 bases). Trimming took off 7 bases at V and 0 bases at J, with 11 bases between the two ends. Looked up from germline, CDR1 is MNHEY and CDR2 is SVGAGI. The CDR3 totals 14 residues. The CDR3 region has the DNA TGTGCCAGCATGAGTGGGGGGAGCACAGATACGCAGTATTTT. This codes for CASMSGGSTDTQYF.

The rearrangement links TRBV4-3 to TRBJ1-2, with 9 bases matching TRBD1. The CDR3 loop spans 15 amino acids. The V gene end was trimmed by 2 bases and the J gene end by 4 bases; junction bases not matched to a gene: 5. Germline CDR1 and CDR2: LGHNA and YSLEER. DNA of the CDR3: TGCGCCAGCAGCCAAACCGGGACAGGGACCTATGGCTACACCTTC. Amino acids: CASSQTGTGTYGYTF.

V and J are TRBV6-5 and TRBJ2-2; no clear D gene. This CDR3 region has 14 residues. CDR1 and CDR2 (germline): MNHEY, SVGAGI. The V and J ends lost 3 bases and 1 base respectively, with 6 bases between them. The CDR3 here is CASSYSGNTGELFF. DNA of the CDR3: TGTGCCAGCAGTTATTCAGGGAACACCGGGGAGCTGTTTTTT.

The CDR3 DNA is TGTGCCAGCAGCGTTAGTGGACAGGGGGCGAATTCACCCCTCCACTTT. The encoded protein is CASSVSGQGANSPLHF. The rearrangement joins TRBV5-6 to TRBJ1-6, with 11 bases aligning to TRBD1. Germline CDR1 is SGHDT and CDR2 is YYEEEE. V trimming: 4 bases; J trimming: 7 bases; junction bases outside the gene matches: 7. The CDR3 runs 16 residues.

This clone appeared once. The V and J genes are TRBV6-6 and TRBJ1-2, with D perhaps matching TRBD1 (6 bases). V was cut by 10 bases and J by 3 bases, with 12 bases left in between. Germline V gene sequence: CDR1 MNHNY, CDR2 SVGAGI (reference sequence). The CDR3 is made up of 12 amino acids. The CDR3 sequence: CAISDSDYGYTF. Here the CDR3 DNA reads TGTGCCATCTCGGACAGCGACTATGGCTACACCTTC.

The V and J genes are TRBV9 and TRBJ2-5; 11 bases are a match to TRBD1. From germline, CDR1 is SGDLS and CDR2 YYNGEE. The J segment lost 3 bases and the V segment lost 2 bases, leaving 3 bases of the junction unmatched. The CDR3 contains 15 residues. CDR3 nucleotide sequence: TGTGCCAGCAGCGTTATGGGACAGGGGGAAGAGACCCAGTACTTC. Protein product: CASSVMGQGEETQYF.

V is TRBV19 and J is TRBJ1-3, with TRBD1 matching 8 bases. The germline V gene has CDR1 LNHDA and CDR2 SQIVND (reference sequence). There are 16 residues in the CDR3. Losses at the gene ends were 8 bases for V and 4 bases for J; bases not matched to a gene: 13. The CDR3 spells CASAKPGRGPGNTIYF. The CDR3, as DNA: TGTGCCAGTGCCAAACCGGGCAGGGGGCCGGGAAACACCATATATTTT.

V is TRBV25-1 and J is TRBJ1-6, with D possibly being TRBD1 (6 bases). V lost 1 base and J 9 bases, leaving 13 bases between the germline ends. The CDR3 is 15 residues long. Germline V lookup: CDR1 MGHDK, CDR2 SYGVNS. CDR3 amino acids: CASSEFAGVGSPLHF. Here the CDR3 DNA reads TGTGCCAGCAGTGAATTTGCAGGGGTAGGTTCACCCCTCCACTTT. Full variable domain (missing parts from reference TRBV25-1 and TRBJ1-6): EADIYQTPRYLVIGTGKKITLECSQTMGHDKMYWYQQDPGMELHLIHYSYGVNSTEKGDLSSESTVSRIRTEHFPLTLESARPSHTSQYLCASSEFAGVGSPLHFGNGTRLTVT.

V usage is TRBV5-1 and J usage is TRBJ1-1; 8 positions match TRBD1. The CDR3 is 13 amino acids. J was trimmed by 4 bases and V by 2 bases; bases with no gene match: 1. Germline lookup yields CDR1 SGHRS and CDR2 YFSETQ. The CDR3 region has the DNA TGCGCCAGCAGCTTTACAGGGGGCACTGAAGCTTTCTTT. Translation: CASSFTGGTEAFF.

V is TRBV19 and J is TRBJ2-5; 9 nucleotides align to TRBD1. The V gene end was trimmed by 4 bases and the J gene end by 5 bases; junction bases not matched to a gene: 8. The germline V gene encodes CDR1 LNHDA and CDR2 SQIVND (reference sequence). There are 15 residues in the CDR3. The CDR3 here is CASSTLTGGRETQYF. CDR3 in DNA: TGTGCCAGTAGTACCTTAACAGGGGGCCGGGAGACCCAGTACTTC.

The chain is built from TRBV6-5 and TRBJ2-7, with D possibly TRBD2 on 6 matching bases. This CDR3 is built from 12 residues. Looked up from germline, CDR1 is MNHEY and CDR2 is SVGAGI. V was trimmed by 8 bases and J by 4 bases, leaving 12 bases between them. The CDR3 region is CASGGVIYEQYF. The CDR3 DNA sequence: TGTGCCAGCGGAGGGGTCATTTACGAGCAGTACTTC.

V gene TRBV5-1 combines with J gene TRBJ2-7, with TRBD1 identical over 9 bases. Germline V gives CDR1 SGHRS, CDR2 YFSETQ. After removal of 4 bases from V and 2 bases from J, the junction contained 7 bases not matched to a gene. This CDR3 is 15 amino acids long. The CDR3 spells CASSSRQGGAYEQYF. The CDR3, as DNA: TGCGCCAGCAGCAGCCGACAGGGGGGAGCCTACGAGCAGTACTTC.

The chain carries TRBV6-6 and TRBJ2-1, with a tentative D call TRBD2 (6 bases). V was cut by 8 bases and J by 4 bases, with 9 bases left in between. The germline CDR1 and CDR2 sequences are MNHNY and SVGAGI (reference sequence). The CDR3 is made up of 12 amino acids. The CDR3 sequence: CASWDSYNEQFF. In nucleotides, the CDR3 is TGTGCCAGCTGGGACTCTTACAATGAGCAGTTCTTC.

The chain combines TRBV5-1 with TRBJ2-3, with a weak D call TRBD1 (6 bases). The length of the CDR3 is 16 residues. Germline V gene lookup returns CDR1 SGHRS and CDR2 YFSETQ. With 2 bases removed from V and 0 bases from J, the gap between germline ends came to 13 bases. The CDR3 coding sequence is TGCGCCAGCAGCTTTCCTTCAGGGGCTAGCACAGATACGCAGTATTTT. Translating gives CASSFPSGASTDTQYF.

CDR3 nucleotides: TGTGCCAGCAGCTCTAGCGGGGTCCAGTACTTC. Residues: CASSSSGVQYF. The V and J genes are TRBV7-2 and TRBJ2-5, with 9 bases aligning to TRBD2. CDR3 length: 11 amino acids. V dropped 4 bases and J dropped 10; count of bases not matched to a gene: 1. The germline CDR1 and CDR2 sequences are SGHTA and FQGNSA.

The CDR3 bases are TGTGCCAGCAGCCAATCACGACAGTACTCGAACACTGAAGCTTTCTTT. Translation: CASSQSRQYSNTEAFF. The rearrangement uses TRBV11-2 and TRBJ1-1; possible D gene TRBD1, 5 bases. V was trimmed by 5 bases and J by 1 base, leaving 17 bases between them. Germline values: CDR1 SGHAT, CDR2 FQNNGV. The CDR3 consists of 16 residues.

The sample holds one count of this clone. The chain combines TRBV5-8 with TRBJ1-3; the D is unclear. Germline V CDR1 and CDR2: SGHTS, YDEGEE. The ends were cut back, 0 bases at V and 0 bases at J, with 10 bases in the middle. This CDR3 contains 16 residues. The CDR3 is CASSLGALISGNTIYF. The CDR3 DNA is TGTGCCAGCAGCTTGGGCGCACTGATCTCTGGAAACACCATATATTTT.

Concerning this clone itself: In the same sample, other DNA sequences code for this CDR3. CDR3 sequence reads: CASSIGQTNTGELFF. DNA of the CDR3: TGTGCCAGTAGTATCGGACAGACGAACACCGGGGAGCTGTTTTTT. V gene TRBV19 combines with J gene TRBJ2-2; possible D gene TRBD1, 6 bases. The CDR3 is 15 amino acids. Germline V CDR1 and CDR2: LNHDA, SQIVND (reference sequence). V gave up 3 bases and J gave up 0 bases, with 8 bases separating them.

V usage is TRBV7-9 and J usage is TRBJ1-2; no firm D call. The ends were cut back, 3 bases at V and 5 bases at J, with 7 bases in the middle. Germline values: CDR1 SEHNR, CDR2 FQNEAQ (reference sequence). This CDR3 has 12 residues. CDR3 DNA sequence: TGTGCCAGCAGCTTTGGCATATATGGCTACACCTTC. Translating it yields CASSFGIYGYTF.

The chain uses TRBV19 and TRBJ1-2, with 9 bases that match TRBD1. Trimming cost V 8 bases and J 8 bases; bases outside gene matches: 9. In germline, CDR1 is LNHDA, CDR2 SQIVND (reference sequence). The CDR3 consists of 13 residues. In nucleotides, the CDR3 is TGTGCCAGTTCACCCGGGACAGGGATCGGCTACACCTTC. Translating gives CASSPGTGIGYTF.

The chain employs TRBV11-2 and TRBJ2-1, with 7 positions matching TRBD1. This CDR3 has 15 amino acids. CDR1 is SGHAT, CDR2 FQNNGV, per germline. Losses at the gene ends were 0 bases for V and 6 bases for J; bases not matched to a gene: 5. The CDR3 here is CASSLEVTGLNEQFF. DNA of the CDR3: TGTGCCAGCAGCTTAGAAGTGACAGGGCTCAATGAGCAGTTCTTC.

J is TRBJ2-5 and V is TRBV6-5, with TRBD2 as a possible D gene (6 bases). Germline V lookup: CDR1 MNHEY, CDR2 SVGAGI. The length of the CDR3 is 14 residues. V was clipped by 6 bases and J by 2 bases, with 13 bases between them. The CDR3: CASSSLGTQETQYF. CDR3 nucleotide sequence: TGTGCCAGCAGCTCACTCGGGACTCAAGAGACCCAGTACTTC.

This clone was recorded once. The chain combines TRBV5-4 with TRBJ2-7, with D perhaps matching TRBD1 (5 bases). The CDR3 is made up of 12 amino acids. Trimming took 3 bases from V and 5 from J, leaving 9 bases between them. Looked up from germline, CDR1 is SGHNT and CDR2 is YYREEE (reference sequence). This chain's CDR3 is CASSSDTNEQYF. The CDR3 DNA reads TGTGCCAGCAGCTCGGACACGAACGAGCAGTACTTC.

This clone has only a few counts. The gene calls are TRBV6-6 and TRBJ2-7; 10 bases are shared with TRBD1. The CDR3 loop spans 14 amino acids. Trimming cost V 7 bases and J 7 bases; bases outside gene matches: 10. CDR1 MNHNY and CDR2 SVGAGI come from the germline V gene (reference sequence). The CDR3 region has the DNA TGTGCCAGCACCAAGGGACAGGGGCGGGAAGAGCAGTACTTC. Translation: CASTKGQGREEQYF.